Following are 3 T cell receptor beta chains from one sample sequenced in a study of shared clonotypes between healthy human individuals. Clones were read by immunoSEQ multiplex PCR, and TCRdb kept only the in-frame ones, dropping some. The sample lists 2 million to 2.5 million clones, approximately 95% occurring once. What was sequenced was naive CD4+ T cells from PBMCs. Noted subset: CD45RA+ positively selected. These receptors all come from a man aged 18 to 30 in good health. Some clones in this sample may be carry-over from other donors' samples.

The chain is built from TRBV28 and TRBJ1-1; D is perhaps TRBD1 (6 bases). The CDR3 length is 16 residues. The germline CDR1 and CDR2 sequences are MDHEN and SYDVKM. V dropped 4 bases and J dropped 3 bases, with 18 bases sitting between them. CDR3 region: CASSSPYRDQDTEAFF. CDR3 coding DNA: TGTGCCAGCAGTTCCCCATACAGGGACCAGGACACTGAAGCTTTCTTT. The full variable domain, its missing parts supplied by reference TRBV28 and TRBJ1-1, is DVKVTQSSRYLVKRTGEKVFLECVQDMDHENMFWYRQDPGLGLRLIYFSYDVKMKEKGDIPEGYSVSREKKERFSLILESASTNQTSMYLCASSSPYRDQDTEAFFGQGTRLTVV.

The chain couples TRBV30 to TRBJ2-3; TRBD2 matches 8 bases. Germline CDR1 reads GTSNPN; CDR2 reads SVGIG (reference sequence). This CDR3 is 19 amino acids long. With V trimmed by 2 bases and J by 0 bases, 16 bases remained unmatched. The CDR3: CAWSRGRGILAESTDTQYF. As DNA, the CDR3 is TGTGCCTGGAGTCGAGGGAGGGGGATACTAGCGGAAAGCACAGATACGCAGTATTTT.

This clone was recorded once. The sample has other DNA sequences that encode this CDR3 too. V usage is TRBV5-1 and J usage is TRBJ2-2, with a weak D call TRBD1 (5 bases). V gave up 5 bases and J gave up 5 bases, with 13 bases separating them. The CDR3 contains 14 residues. Germline lookup yields CDR1 SGHRS and CDR2 YFSETQ. The CDR3 protein is CASSSQGSTGELFF. The CDR3 DNA sequence: TGCGCCAGCAGTTCCCAGGGTTCGACCGGGGAGCTGTTTTTT.